This TCR beta chain was recovered during a study of T cells in Graves' hyperthyroidism and ophthalmopathy. As regards this clonotype: Its target is not known.

Graves' hyperthyroidism was deemed stable given no ophthalmopathy progression within 18 months. The study, taken as a whole, reports: Among thyroid clonotypes expanded above 0.001, most also appeared in blood.

Using RNA transcripts as the source, TCR beta CDR3 regions were amplified. Initially, a first-round RT-PCR of the TCR CDR3 employed the HTBI primer set. Via MiXCR, TCRdb re-called the multiplex PCR reads, giving one row per CDR3 protein. This repertoire shows around 800,000 distinct CDR3 sequences, 38% found once; its top ten account for 7.5% to 9.5%. CDR3 length: 12 residues. V gave up 6 bases and J gave up 5 bases, with 13 bases separating them. Germline V lookup: CDR1 SQVTM, CDR2 ANQGSEA. The V call is TRBV29-1, the J call TRBJ1-2; D gene uncertain. What was sequenced was blood. The sequence was collected from a man aged 18 to 29 with Graves' hyperthyroidism. The CDR3 region is CSVEGGSYGYTF. CDR3 DNA sequence: TGCAGCGTCGAGGGCGGATCGTATGGCTACACCTTC.